This T cell receptor (beta chain) is drawn from a study of T cells after yellow fever vaccination. Trimming removed 4 bases from V and 2 bases from J, with 13 bases in between. CDR1 is SGHRS and CDR2 is YFSETQ in the germline V gene. The CDR3 is 15 amino acids. Whole-study findings and limits: Subsequent to the booster, the majority of primary-vaccination clones reappeared (96% CD4, about 90% CD8). Researchers noted that a small share of clonotypes showed up in both CD4 and CD8 compartments.

TCRdb independently ran MiXCR on the 5' RACE reads; one entry per CDR3 protein. The top ten clones hold roughly 25% of a sample with over 65,000 distinct CDR3 sequences, roughly 14% of them seen once. This TCR was recovered from a man in his late teens or twenties who received the YFV17D yellow fever vaccine. The gene calls are TRBV5-1 and TRBJ2-1; D not certain. This material consisted of CD8+ T cells not binding an NS4B(214-222) dextramer, sorted from PBMCs, taken 20 to 25 days after the first yellow fever vaccination. The CDR3 sequence is CASSIYSVPYNEQFF. DNA for the CDR3: TGCGCCAGCAGCATCTACAGTGTACCCTACAATGAGCAGTTCTTC.